These 27 T cell receptor beta chains were sequenced from one sample in a study of cytomegalovirus exposure and HLA in healthy donors. Primers included in the PCR were 60 Vbeta and 13 Jbeta primers. Clones were sequenced by immunoSEQ multiplex PCR, and TCRdb holds only the in-frame ones, with some missing. This sample carries more than 90,000 clones, around 84% of them seen once, and the ten largest clones take 22%. The specimen was PBMCs. These receptors were obtained from a man younger than 40 in good health and CMV-seropositive.

The chain uses TRBV13 and TRBJ2-3, with 9 bases aligning to TRBD1. The trim removed 4 bases at V and 6 bases at J, leaving 2 bases unmatched. This CDR3 comprises 13 residues. The germline V gene has CDR1 PRHDT and CDR2 FYEKMQ (reference sequence). The DNA for the CDR3 is TGTGCCAGCAGCTGGACAGGGGTCGATACGCAGTATTTT. Translation: CASSWTGVDTQYF.

The chain recombines TRBV5-1 with TRBJ2-7, with D perhaps matching TRBD1 (6 bases). This CDR3 comprises 13 residues. Trimming stripped 2 bases from V and 4 bases from J, with 10 bases between. Germline lookup yields CDR1 SGHRS and CDR2 YFSETQ. As DNA, the CDR3 is TGCGCCAGCAGCTTCGCACAGGGTTACGAGCAGTACGTC. It yields the protein CASSFAQGYEQYV.

In DNA, the CDR3 is TGTGCCTGGACTTCCAGGGCTTATGACGAGCAGTACTTC. It translates to CAWTSRAYDEQYF. The V and J genes are TRBV30 and TRBJ2-7; weak D call: TRBD1 (5 bases). The V gene lost 4 bases and the J gene lost 5 bases, with 15 bases spanning the gap. From germline, CDR1 is GTSNPN and CDR2 SVGIG (reference sequence). The CDR3 is 13 amino acids.

The chain links TRBV5-4 to TRBJ2-7, with 9 bases aligning to TRBD2. Germline V lookup: CDR1 SGHNT, CDR2 YYREEE (reference sequence). The CDR3 contains 16 residues. J lost 4 bases, V lost 7 bases, and 15 bases had no gene match. The CDR3 DNA reads as TGTGCCAGCGGCCCTCTTCTAGCGGGGAATCCGTACGAGCAGTACTTC. The encoded protein is CASGPLLAGNPYEQYF.

The rearrangement uses TRBV7-2 and TRBJ2-2; D is uncertain. Germline lookup yields CDR1 SGHTA and CDR2 FQGNSA. The CDR3 has 12 residues. V shed 2 bases and J shed 6 bases, with 4 bases lying between them. For the CDR3, the DNA is TGTGCCAGCAGCTTATATTCCGGGGAGCTGTTTTTT. This translates into CASSLYSGELFF.

V and J are TRBV5-1 and TRBJ1-3, with 7 bases identical to TRBD1. Germline V gene lookup returns CDR1 SGHRS and CDR2 YFSETQ. There are 14 residues in the CDR3. V shed 4 bases and J 0 bases; nucleotides not matched to a gene: 1. CDR3 bases: TGCGCCAGCAGCCGGGACAGCTCTGGAAACACCATATATTTT. This encodes CASSRDSSGNTIYF.

This clone was observed once. The chain joins TRBV5-6 to TRBJ1-1, with TRBD1 as a possible D gene (5 bases). Trimming pared 0 bases from V and 3 bases from J, leaving 21 bases between. Germline CDR1 reads SGHDT; CDR2 reads YYEEEE. The CDR3 extends over 18 amino acids. For the CDR3, the DNA is TGTGCCAGCAGCTTGGTGACAGCCTTACCCGGGTGGGACACTGAAGCTTTCTTT. This sequence encodes CASSLVTALPGWDTEAFF. Based on the CDR3 plus reference TRBV5-6 and TRBJ1-1, the full variable domain is DAGVTQSPTHLIKTRGQQVTLRCSPKSGHDTVSWYQQALGQGPQFIFQYYEEEERQRGNFPDRFSGHQFPNYSSELNVNALLLGDSALYLCASSLVTALPGWDTEAFFGQGTRLTVV.

The V and J genes are TRBV7-2 and TRBJ1-5, with a weak D call TRBD1 (6 bases). The germline CDR1 and CDR2 sequences are SGHTA and FQGNSA. Trimming cost V 2 bases and J 1 base, with 12 bases left between them. The CDR3 runs to 16 residues. The CDR3 nucleotides read TGTGCCAGCAGCTTACGGGGCAGGGGAAGCAATCAGCCCCAGCATTTT. Translating gives CASSLRGRGSNQPQHF.

The chain uses TRBV6-1 and TRBJ2-7, with D possibly matching TRBD1 (5 bases). Germline CDR1 reads MNHNS; CDR2 reads SASEGT. The V and J ends lost 2 bases and 0 bases respectively, with 8 bases between them. The CDR3 length is 14 residues. The CDR3 coding sequence is TGTGCCAGCAGTGAATGGGGCAGCTCCTACGAGCAGTACTTC. Protein: CASSEWGSSYEQYF.

The rearrangement joins TRBV6-5 to TRBJ1-1, with TRBD1 identical over 8 bases. This CDR3 has 13 amino acids. The V gene end was trimmed by 5 bases and the J gene end by 11 bases; junction bases not matched to a gene: 10. Germline V gene sequence: CDR1 MNHEY, CDR2 SVGAGI. CDR3 nucleotide sequence: TGTGCCAGCAGTCTGTCAGGGGGCTGGGGTGCTTTCTTT. Amino acids: CASSLSGGWGAFF.

The sample holds a few counts of this clone. The chain joins TRBV6-1 to TRBJ2-1; TRBD1 aligns across 7 bases. In germline, CDR1 is MNHNS, CDR2 SASEGT. V lost 6 bases and J lost 7; bases outside the gene matches: 9. The CDR3 is 14 residues long. The CDR3 spells CASRGWDSPNEQFF. The CDR3 DNA is TGTGCCAGCAGAGGTTGGGACAGCCCGAATGAGCAGTTCTTC.

The V and J genes are TRBV6-1 and TRBJ1-1; 9 positions match TRBD1. Germline assignment: CDR1 MNHNS and CDR2 SASEGT. J lost 0 bases, V lost 3 bases, and 8 bases had no gene match. This CDR3 spans 17 amino acids. This chain's CDR3 is CASSDPGQGLMNTEAFF. The CDR3 DNA reads as TGTGCCAGCAGTGACCCGGGACAGGGACTTATGAACACTGAAGCTTTCTTT.

CDR3 sequence (DNA): TGTGCCAGCGGAATAGCGGGGGGCTACGAGCAGTACTTC. It specifies CASGIAGGYEQYF. The chain uses TRBV28 and TRBJ2-7; 10 bases fit TRBD2. CDR3 length equals 13 residues. Looked up from germline, CDR1 is MDHEN and CDR2 is SYDVKM. After removal of 8 bases from V and 3 bases from J, the junction contained 4 bases not matched to a gene.

This clone was observed once. This chain joins TRBV20-1 and TRBJ2-1; D ambiguous. Germline V gene lookup returns CDR1 DFQATT and CDR2 SNEGSKA (reference sequence). The CDR3 covers 11 residues. Trimming stripped 3 bases from V and 5 bases from J, with 5 bases between. The CDR3, as DNA: TGCAGTGCTAGGTCTCACAATGAGCAGTTCTTC. Its translation is CSARSHNEQFF.

The J gene is TRBJ2-7, the V gene TRBV10-3; 7 nucleotides align to TRBD1. V dropped 7 bases and J dropped 3; count of bases not matched to a gene: 6. This CDR3 has 13 residues. The germline gives CDR1 ENHRY, CDR2 SYGVKD. In nucleotides, the CDR3 is TGTGCCATCACGGGACAGAGTAGCTACGAGCAGTACTTC. It yields the protein CAITGQSSYEQYF.

The V and J genes are TRBV7-9 and TRBJ2-1; tentatively, D is TRBD2 (6 bases). V shed 6 bases and J shed 1 base, with 16 bases lying between them. The CDR3 has 16 residues. Per the germline V gene, CDR1 is SEHNR and CDR2 is FQNEAQ (reference sequence). Here the CDR3 reads CASRGGAYSSYNEQFF. The CDR3 DNA sequence: TGTGCCAGCAGGGGGGGAGCGTATAGTTCCTACAATGAGCAGTTCTTC.

The genes are TRBV7-2 and TRBJ1-4; possible D gene TRBD1, 5 bases. Germline CDR1 SGHTA, CDR2 FQGNSA. The CDR3 is 15 residues long. V was shortened by 5 bases and J by 3 bases, with 13 bases between the two germline ends. CDR3 coding DNA: TGTGCCAGCAGCGCCCAACGGGGGGCTAATGAAAAACTGTTTTTT. This codes for CASSAQRGANEKLFF.

The CDR3 DNA is TGTGCCAGCAAAAGACAGGGGACGGCCCTCGAGCAGTACTTC. This sequence encodes CASKRQGTALEQYF. The V call is TRBV6-5, the J call TRBJ2-7; 8 positions agree with TRBD1. The germline V gene encodes CDR1 MNHEY and CDR2 SVGAGI. This CDR3 spans 14 amino acids. Trimming cost V 7 bases and J 6 bases; bases outside gene matches: 11.

The chain recombines TRBV19 with TRBJ2-7; no reliable D call. CDR3 size: 14 residues. Trimming cost V 5 bases and J 7 bases, with 18 bases left between them. The V gene's germline CDR1 is LNHDA and CDR2 SQIVND (reference sequence). CDR3 in DNA: TGTGCCAGTAGTGATCATCAGGAGTTTTGGGAGCAGTACGTC. Its protein product is CASSDHQEFWEQYV.

The chain recombines TRBV13 with TRBJ2-1, with 7 nucleotides matching TRBD1. Unmatched junction bases numbered 7, after V lost 5 bases and J lost 3 bases. This CDR3 comprises 15 residues. Germline V gene data show CDR1 as PRHDT and CDR2 as FYEKMQ (reference sequence). CDR3 coding DNA: TGTGCCAGCAGCCCCACCGGACAGGACTACAATGAGCAGTTCTTC. Encoded protein: CASSPTGQDYNEQFF.

This clone was found a few times. This chain connects TRBV7-6 to TRBJ1-1; TRBD1 is a possible D gene (5 bases). Germline V gene data show CDR1 as SGHVS and CDR2 as FNYEAQ. The CDR3 covers 14 residues. Trimming stripped 2 bases from V and 11 bases from J, with 18 bases between. CDR3 amino acids: CASSLFSGGEEAFF. The CDR3 bases are TGTGCCAGCAGCTTATTCTCAGGAGGGGAAGAGGCTTTCTTT.

In this sample, this clone turned up once. The chain couples TRBV29-1 to TRBJ2-4; 9 bases line up with TRBD1. CDR1 and CDR2 from the germline V gene are SQVTM and ANQGSEA. This CDR3 has 12 residues. J gave up 8 bases and V 7 bases, and 6 bases lay outside the gene matches. CDR3 nucleotide sequence: TGCAGCGCCACAGGGGGCACGGACATTCAGTACTTC. The encoded protein is CSATGGTDIQYF.

V is TRBV6-6 and J is TRBJ1-1; 8 bases match TRBD1. In germline, CDR1 is MNHNY, CDR2 SVGAGI (reference sequence). The V segment lost 5 bases and the J segment 4 bases; nucleotides outside the gene matches: 3. CDR3 length: 13 amino acids. The DNA of the CDR3 is TGTGCCAGCAGTCCGGACAGGGTCACTGAAGCTTTCTTT. Protein: CASSPDRVTEAFF.

With regard to this clone: A much bigger clone sits one base away, suggesting this may be a read error. Other DNA sequences in this specimen translate into the identical CDR3. The chain carries TRBV5-1 and TRBJ2-7, with D perhaps matching TRBD2 (7 bases). Trimming took off 3 bases at V and 7 bases at J, with 20 bases between the two ends. CDR1 and CDR2 from the germline V gene are SGHRS and YFSETQ. This CDR3 is built from 15 residues. This CDR3 reads CASSSYSGGGVEQYF. CDR3 nucleotides: TGCGCCAGCAGCTCCTACTCTGGCGGGGGCGTGGAGCAGTACTTC.

The rearrangement uses TRBV7-8 and TRBJ1-6; D ambiguous. Germline V CDR1 and CDR2: SGHVS, FQNEAQ. CDR3 length: 16 residues. The V end lost 4 bases, the J end lost 0 bases, and 10 bases lay between the germline ends. DNA of the CDR3: TGTGCCAGCAGCTCAGATTCCTTCTCCTATAATTCACCCCTCCACTTT. It encodes CASSSDSFSYNSPLHF.

The chain has TRBV2 and TRBJ2-7; TRBD1 is a possible D gene (5 bases). Germline lookup yields CDR1 SNHLY and CDR2 FYNNEI. The CDR3 length is 14 residues. Trimming removed 1 base from V and 2 bases from J, with 9 bases in between. The CDR3 nucleotides read TGTGCCAGCAGTGAAGTGGGGCAGGCCTACGAGCAGTACTTC. The encoded protein is CASSEVGQAYEQYF.

The V and J genes are TRBV7-8 and TRBJ2-1; the match to TRBD2 covers 7 bases. This CDR3 region has 16 residues. Germline V gene sequence: CDR1 SGHVS, CDR2 FQNEAQ. V lost 5 bases to trimming and J lost 4 bases; unmatched junction nucleotides: 11. CDR3 coding DNA: TGTGCCAGCAGCGGTGCGAGCGGGACCATTTACAATGAGCAGTTCTTC. Translating gives CASSGASGTIYNEQFF.